This T cell receptor beta chain was recovered during a study of control samples from healthy donors and cancer patients. Profiling relied on immunoSEQ multiplex PCR, and the TCRdb table lists in-frame clones only, not all of them. The sample holds 150,000 to 200,000 clones, roughly 89% seen once. Germline assignment: CDR1 SNHLY and CDR2 FYNNEI. The CDR3 is made up of 14 amino acids. V was shortened by 2 bases and J by 10 bases, with 17 bases between the two germline ends. The chain couples TRBV2 to TRBJ1-1, with D possibly being TRBD1 (5 bases). This sequence was found in a woman aged 45-65 years in good health. The sample consisted of blood. The CDR3 DNA sequence: TGTGCCAGCAGTGAATTGTCCCCAGGGTATAGAGCTTTCTTT. This sequence encodes CASSELSPGYRAFF.